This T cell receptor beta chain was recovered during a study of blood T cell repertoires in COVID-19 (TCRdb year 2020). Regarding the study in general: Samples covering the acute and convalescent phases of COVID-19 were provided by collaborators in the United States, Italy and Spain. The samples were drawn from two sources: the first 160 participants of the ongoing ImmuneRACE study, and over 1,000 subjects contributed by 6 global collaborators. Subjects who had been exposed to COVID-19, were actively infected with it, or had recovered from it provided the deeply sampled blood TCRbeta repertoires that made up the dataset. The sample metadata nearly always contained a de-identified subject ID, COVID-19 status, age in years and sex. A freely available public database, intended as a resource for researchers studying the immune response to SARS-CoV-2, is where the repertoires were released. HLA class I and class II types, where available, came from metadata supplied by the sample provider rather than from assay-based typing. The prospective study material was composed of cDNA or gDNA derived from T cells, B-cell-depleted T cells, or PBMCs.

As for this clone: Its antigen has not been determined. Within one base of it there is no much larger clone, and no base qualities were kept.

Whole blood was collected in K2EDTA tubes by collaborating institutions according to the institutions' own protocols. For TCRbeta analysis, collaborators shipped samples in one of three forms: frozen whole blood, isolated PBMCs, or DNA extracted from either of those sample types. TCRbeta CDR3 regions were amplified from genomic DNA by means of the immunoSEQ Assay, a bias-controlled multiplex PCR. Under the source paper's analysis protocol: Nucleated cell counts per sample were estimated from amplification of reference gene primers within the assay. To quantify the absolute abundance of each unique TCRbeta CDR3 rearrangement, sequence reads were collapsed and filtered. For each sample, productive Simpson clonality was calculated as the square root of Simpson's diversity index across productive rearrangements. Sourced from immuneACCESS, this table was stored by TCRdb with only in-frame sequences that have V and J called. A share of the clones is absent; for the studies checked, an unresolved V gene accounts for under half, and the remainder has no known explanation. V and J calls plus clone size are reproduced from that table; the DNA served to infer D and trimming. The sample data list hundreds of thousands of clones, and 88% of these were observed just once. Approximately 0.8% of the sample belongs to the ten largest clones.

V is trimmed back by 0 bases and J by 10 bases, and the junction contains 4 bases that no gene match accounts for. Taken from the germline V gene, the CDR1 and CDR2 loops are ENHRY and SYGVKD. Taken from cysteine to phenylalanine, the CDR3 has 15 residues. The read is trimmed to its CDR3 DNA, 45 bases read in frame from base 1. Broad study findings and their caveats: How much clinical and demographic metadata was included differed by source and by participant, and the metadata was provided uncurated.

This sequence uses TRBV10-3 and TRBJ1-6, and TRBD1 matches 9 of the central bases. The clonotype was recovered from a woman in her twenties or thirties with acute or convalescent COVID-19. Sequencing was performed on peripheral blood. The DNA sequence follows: TGTGCCATCAGTGAGTCGGACAGGGGACGATCACCCCTCCACTTT. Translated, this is CAISESDRGRSPLHF.